Following are 21 T cell receptor beta chains from one sample sequenced in a study of cytomegalovirus exposure and HLA in healthy donors. With 60 Vbeta and 13 Jbeta primers, the PCR was carried out. Here immunoSEQ multiplex PCR was the method, and the copy in TCRdb shows in-frame clones only, minus some. The sample records under 200,000 clones, approximately 85% being singletons. The sequenced sample was PBMCs. The receptors were sampled from a young man in good health and CMV-seropositive.

The J gene is TRBJ2-5, the V gene TRBV7-9; D ambiguous. Near its end, the DNA agrees better with TRBJ2-7, so the J call may be wrong. The CDR3 is 13 residues long. CDR1 is SEHNR, CDR2 FQNEAQ, per germline (reference sequence). The CDR3 nucleotides read TGTGCCAGCAGCTCCGCTTCCTCCTACGAGCAGTACTTC. This translates into CASSSASSYEQYF.

The CDR3: CASSPTSRQETQYF. CDR3 coding DNA: TGTGCCAGCAGCCCGACTAGCCGTCAAGAGACCCAGTACTTC. The chain combines TRBV7-9 with TRBJ2-5; TRBD2 matches 7 bases. Germline lookup yields CDR1 SEHNR and CDR2 FQNEAQ (reference sequence). The CDR3 loop spans 14 amino acids. V dropped 5 bases and J dropped 2; count of bases not matched to a gene: 5.

V usage is TRBV29-1 and J usage is TRBJ2-1; a possible D gene is TRBD1 (6 bases). The CDR3 sequence is 15 residues long. The germline gives CDR1 SQVTM, CDR2 ANQGSEA. V lost 0 bases to trimming and J lost 9 bases, with 18 bases between them. DNA for the CDR3: TGCAGCGTTGAAGATGGTGTCGTGGGGGCGGGTGAGCAGTTCTTC. This codes for CSVEDGVVGAGEQFF.

Only one count was recorded for this clone. The V and J genes are TRBV6-5 and TRBJ2-3; tentative D call: TRBD1 (5 bases). This CDR3 is built from 13 residues. Per the germline V gene, CDR1 is MNHEY and CDR2 is SVGAGI. V lost 5 bases and J 5 bases, leaving 11 bases between the germline ends. The CDR3 here is CASSTQGGDTQYF. CDR3 DNA: TGTGCCAGCAGTACCCAGGGTGGAGATACGCAGTATTTT.

The count of this clone is one. The chain is built from TRBV7-9 and TRBJ2-3, with D tentatively TRBD1 (5 bases). V was pared by 6 bases and J by 4 bases, with 17 bases between. This CDR3 has 15 residues. CDR1 and CDR2 from the germline V gene are SEHNR and FQNEAQ (reference sequence). This chain's CDR3 is CASSTGTGRADTQYF. The DNA for the CDR3 is TGTGCCAGCAGTACTGGCACAGGCCGGGCAGATACGCAGTATTTT.

The V call is TRBV4-3, the J call TRBJ2-1; 10 bases line up with TRBD2. This CDR3 has 18 residues. Per germline, CDR1 LGHNA and CDR2 YSLEER. Germline trimming cut 1 base from V and 0 bases from J; bases unmatched to any gene: 6. Here the CDR3 reads CASSQVLSGGVSYNEQFF. In nucleotides, the CDR3 is TGCGCCAGCAGCCAAGTACTGAGCGGGGGGGTCTCCTACAATGAGCAGTTCTTC.

This clone was picked up a small number of times. Only one base separates this from a far larger clonotype, so it likely reflects a read error. Other nucleotide sequences from this sample produce the same CDR3. V and J are TRBV5-4 and TRBJ1-3; D is ambiguous. The CDR3 spans 14 residues. Trimming pared 0 bases from V and 4 bases from J, leaving 8 bases between. Germline assignment: CDR1 SGHNT and CDR2 YYREEE (reference sequence). The CDR3 loop is CASSLDTEGNTIYF. DNA of the CDR3: TGTGCCAGCAGCTTGGATACTGAAGGAAACACCATATATTTT.

This clone was observed a handful of times. The chain has TRBV18 and TRBJ2-6; the D is unclear. Trimming cost V 2 bases and J 4 bases, with 9 bases left between them. The CDR3 is 15 residues long. CDR1 and CDR2 (germline): KGHSH, LQKENI. The CDR3 DNA follows: TGTGCCAGCTCACCATTGGCATCCGGGGCCAACGTCCTGACTTTC. This encodes CASSPLASGANVLTF. The whole variable domain, filled in from reference TRBV18 and TRBJ2-6, reads NAGVMQNPRHLVRRRGQEARLRCSPMKGHSHVYWYRQLPEEGLKFMVYLQKENIIDESGMPKERFSAEFPKEGPSILRIQQVVRGDSAAYFCASSPLASGANVLTFGAGSRLTVL.

The CDR3 sequence is CASRSGGYTGELFF. The CDR3 DNA follows: TGTGCCAGCAGGTCAGGGGGGTACACCGGGGAGCTGTTTTTT. V gene TRBV6-5 combines with J gene TRBJ2-2; perhaps TRBD1 as D (7 bases). Germline values: CDR1 MNHEY, CDR2 SVGAGI. Trimming cost V 6 bases and J 3 bases, with 11 bases left between them. The CDR3 is 14 amino acids.

This rearrangement joins TRBV9 to TRBJ1-2; 10 bases are shared with TRBD1. CDR3 length equals 14 residues. V shed 3 bases and J 2 bases; nucleotides not matched to a gene: 1. The V gene's germline CDR1 is SGDLS and CDR2 YYNGEE. The CDR3 protein is CASSEDRGNYGYTF. The CDR3 DNA is TGTGCCAGCAGCGAGGACAGGGGGAACTATGGCTACACCTTC.

V is TRBV7-2 and J is TRBJ1-2, with D possibly matching TRBD1 (6 bases). The CDR3 runs to 16 residues. CDR1 is SGHTA and CDR2 is FQGNSA in the germline V gene. Trimming stripped 3 bases from V and 4 bases from J, with 18 bases between. The CDR3 nucleotides are TGTGCCAGCAGCTTCGATAGGGACACTACGATCTATGGCTACACCTTC. Its translation is CASSFDRDTTIYGYTF. Based on the CDR3 plus reference TRBV7-2 and TRBJ1-2, the full variable domain is GAGVSQSPSNKVTEKGKDVELRCDPISGHTALYWYRQSLGQGLEFLIYFQGNSAPDKSGLPSDRFSAERTGGSVSTLTIQRTQQEDSAVYLCASSFDRDTTIYGYTFGSGTRLTVV.

This rearrangement joins TRBV7-8 to TRBJ2-1, with TRBD2 matching 15 bases. The CDR3 has 16 residues. Per germline, CDR1 SGHVS and CDR2 FQNEAQ. Trimming at V came to 5 bases and at J to 6 bases, leaving 5 bases not matched to a gene. The CDR3 sequence: CASSPGLAGGLNEQFF. As DNA, the CDR3 is TGTGCCAGCAGCCCGGGACTAGCGGGGGGCCTCAATGAGCAGTTCTTC.

The chain carries TRBV5-1 and TRBJ1-5; weak D call: TRBD1 (5 bases). Germline assignment: CDR1 SGHRS and CDR2 YFSETQ. V dropped 1 base and J dropped 0 bases, with 11 bases sitting between them. This CDR3 spans 16 amino acids. CDR3 coding DNA: TGCGCCAGCAGCTTGTCGGGGGGGGATAGCAATCAGCCCCAGCATTTT. It codes for CASSLSGGDSNQPQHF.

This clone was detected a few times. The gene calls are TRBV6-1 and TRBJ1-5; 8 bases map to TRBD1. CDR1 and CDR2 from the germline V gene are MNHNS and SASEGT. V lost 4 bases to trimming and J lost 7 bases; unmatched junction nucleotides: 9. CDR3 length: 15 amino acids. As DNA, the CDR3 is TGTGCCAGCAGTGTAGCGCCAGGGGGCCCCCAGCCCCAGCATTTT. Translated: CASSVAPGGPQPQHF.

In nucleotides, the CDR3 is TGTGCCAGCAGCTGGACGGACAGGGCTGACACCATATATTTT. It translates to CASSWTDRADTIYF. The chain links TRBV5-5 to TRBJ1-3; 8 bases agree with TRBD1. This CDR3 is built from 14 residues. The germline V gene has CDR1 SGHKS and CDR2 YYEKEE (reference sequence). V shed 3 bases, J shed 8 bases, and the junction held 7 bases outside the gene matches.

The rearrangement links TRBV6-1 to TRBJ2-5; perhaps TRBD1 as D (6 bases). This CDR3 comprises 13 residues. V lost 6 bases to trimming and J lost 5 bases, with 13 bases between them. Germline V CDR1 and CDR2: MNHNS, SASEGT. In nucleotides, the CDR3 is TGTGCCAGCAGACAGACAGGCTGGGAGACCCAGTACTTC. It specifies CASRQTGWETQYF.

This chain joins TRBV6-6 and TRBJ2-2; possible D gene TRBD2, 6 bases. The CDR3 is 12 amino acids. V shed 4 bases and J shed 6 bases, with 6 bases lying between them. Per germline, CDR1 MNHNY and CDR2 SVGAGI (reference sequence). The CDR3 region has the DNA TGTGCCAGCAGTTCGGGAGCCGGGGAGCTGTTTTTT. This codes for CASSSGAGELFF.

The chain joins TRBV6-1 to TRBJ2-5; 9 bases line up with TRBD2. The DNA end is more similar to TRBJ2-7, so the J call may be wrong. Germline lookup yields CDR1 MNHNS and CDR2 SASEGT. The CDR3 is 16 amino acids. CDR3 protein: CASSEQPGGGAGEQYF. The CDR3 region has the DNA TGTGCCAGCAGTGAACAACCGGGCGGGGGGGCCGGCGAGCAGTACTTC.

The J gene is TRBJ1-2, the V gene TRBV6-1; the D gene is possibly TRBD1 (6 bases). Trimming took off 9 bases at V and 3 bases at J, with 20 bases between the two ends. CDR1 is MNHNS, CDR2 SASEGT, per germline. CDR3 length: 15 residues. The CDR3 DNA reads TGTGCCAGTCTAAAAGTGGGGGGGGCGGACTATGGCTACACCTTC. This codes for CASLKVGGADYGYTF.

The chain uses TRBV5-1 and TRBJ2-6, with 7 bases matching TRBD1. Germline V gene sequence: CDR1 SGHRS, CDR2 YFSETQ. This CDR3 contains 18 residues. Trimming took 3 bases from V and 0 from J; bases not matched to a gene: 9. The CDR3 DNA reads as TGCGCCAGCAGCTCCGAGGGGGACAGATTCTCTGGGGCCAACGTCCTGACTTTC. It is translated as CASSSEGDRFSGANVLTF.

V gene TRBV27 combines with J gene TRBJ2-4; D possibly corresponds to TRBD2 (7 bases). This CDR3 has 15 residues. Per the germline V gene, CDR1 is MNHEY and CDR2 is SMNVEV (reference sequence). The ends were cut back, 3 bases at V and 1 base at J, with 10 bases in the middle. The CDR3 is CASSFAGAAKNIQYF. In DNA form, the CDR3 reads TGTGCCAGCAGTTTTGCGGGGGCGGCCAAAAACATTCAGTACTTC.